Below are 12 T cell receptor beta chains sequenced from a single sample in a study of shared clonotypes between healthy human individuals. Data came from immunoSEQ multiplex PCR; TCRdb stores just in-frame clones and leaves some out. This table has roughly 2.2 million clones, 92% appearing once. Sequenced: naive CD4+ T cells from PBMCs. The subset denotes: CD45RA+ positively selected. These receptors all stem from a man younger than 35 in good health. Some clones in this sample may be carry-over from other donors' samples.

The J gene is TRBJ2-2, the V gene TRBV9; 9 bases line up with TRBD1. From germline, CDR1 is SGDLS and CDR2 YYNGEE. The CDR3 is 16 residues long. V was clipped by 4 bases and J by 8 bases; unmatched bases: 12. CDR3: CASSPWDRVQRGELFF. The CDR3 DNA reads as TGTGCCAGCAGCCCATGGGACAGGGTCCAAAGGGGGGAGCTGTTTTTT.

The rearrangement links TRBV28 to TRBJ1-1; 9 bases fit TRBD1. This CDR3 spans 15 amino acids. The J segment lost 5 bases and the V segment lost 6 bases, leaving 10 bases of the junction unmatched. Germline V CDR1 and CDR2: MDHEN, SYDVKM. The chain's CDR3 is CASSPYRGRRTEAFF. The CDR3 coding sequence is TGTGCCAGCAGCCCATACAGGGGGCGCCGGACTGAAGCTTTCTTT.

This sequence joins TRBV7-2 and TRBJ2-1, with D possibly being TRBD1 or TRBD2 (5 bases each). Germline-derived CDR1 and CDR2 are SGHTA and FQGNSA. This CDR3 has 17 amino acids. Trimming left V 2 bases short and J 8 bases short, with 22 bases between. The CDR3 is CASSLFGARLADDEQFF. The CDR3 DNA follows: TGTGCCAGCAGCTTATTTGGGGCGAGGCTAGCAGACGATGAGCAGTTCTTC.

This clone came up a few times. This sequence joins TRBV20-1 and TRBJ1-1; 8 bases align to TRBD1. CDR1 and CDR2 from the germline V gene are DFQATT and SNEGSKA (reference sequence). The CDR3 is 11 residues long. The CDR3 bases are TGCAGCGCAAAAACAGGGGGGCTAGCTTTCTTT. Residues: CSAKTGGLAFF.

The CDR3, as DNA: TGTGCCAGCAGCAGACTAGCGGGAGTGGCACTCAATGAGCAGTTCTTC. This gives the protein CASSRLAGVALNEQFF. V usage is TRBV7-2 and J usage is TRBJ2-1; TRBD2 aligns across 12 bases. V shed 5 bases and J 6 bases; nucleotides not matched to a gene: 8. CDR3 length: 16 amino acids. CDR1 and CDR2 (germline): SGHTA, FQGNSA.

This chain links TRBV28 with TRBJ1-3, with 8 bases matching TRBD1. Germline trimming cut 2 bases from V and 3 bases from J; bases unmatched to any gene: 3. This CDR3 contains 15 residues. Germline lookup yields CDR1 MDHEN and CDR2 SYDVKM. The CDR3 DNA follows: TGTGCCAGCAGTTTACCAGGGGGCATTGGAAACACCATATATTTT. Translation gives CASSLPGGIGNTIYF.

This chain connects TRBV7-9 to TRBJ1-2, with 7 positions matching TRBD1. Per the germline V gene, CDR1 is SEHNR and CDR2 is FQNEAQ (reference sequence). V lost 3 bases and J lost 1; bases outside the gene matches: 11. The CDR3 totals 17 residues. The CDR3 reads CASSFDNRDSYNYGYTF. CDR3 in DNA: TGTGCCAGCAGCTTCGATAACCGGGACAGTTATAACTATGGCTACACCTTC.

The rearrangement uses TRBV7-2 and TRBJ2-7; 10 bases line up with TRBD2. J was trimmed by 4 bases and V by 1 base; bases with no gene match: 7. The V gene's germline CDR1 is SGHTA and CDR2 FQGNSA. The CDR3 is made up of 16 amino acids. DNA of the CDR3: TGTGCCAGCAGCTTAGGTAGCGGGAGGAATCAATACGAGCAGTACTTC. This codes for CASSLGSGRNQYEQYF.

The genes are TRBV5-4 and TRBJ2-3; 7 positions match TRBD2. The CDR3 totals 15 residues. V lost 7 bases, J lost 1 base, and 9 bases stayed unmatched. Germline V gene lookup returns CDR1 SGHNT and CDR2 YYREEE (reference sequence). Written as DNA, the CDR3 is TGTGCCAGCCGATGGGGGGGGTCGGGCACAGATACGCAGTATTTT. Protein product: CASRWGGSGTDTQYF.

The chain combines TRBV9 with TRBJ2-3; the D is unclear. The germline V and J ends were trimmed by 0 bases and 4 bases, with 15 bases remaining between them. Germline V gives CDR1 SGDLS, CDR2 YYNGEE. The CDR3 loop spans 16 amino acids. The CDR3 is CASSVGPGGFADTQYF. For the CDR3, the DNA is TGTGCCAGCAGCGTAGGCCCCGGTGGATTCGCAGATACGCAGTATTTT. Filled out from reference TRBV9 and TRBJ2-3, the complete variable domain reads DSGVTQTPKHLITATGQRVTLRCSPRSGDLSVYWYQQSLDQGLQFLIQYYNGEERAKGNILERFSAQQFPDLHSELNLSSLELGDSALYFCASSVGPGGFADTQYFGPGTRLTVL.

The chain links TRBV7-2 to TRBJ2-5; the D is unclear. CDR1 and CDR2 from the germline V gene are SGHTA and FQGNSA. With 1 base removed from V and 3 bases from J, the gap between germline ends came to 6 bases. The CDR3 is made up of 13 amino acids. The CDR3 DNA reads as TGTGCCAGCAGCTTAGTGTGGGAAGAGACCCAGTACTTC. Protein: CASSLVWEETQYF.

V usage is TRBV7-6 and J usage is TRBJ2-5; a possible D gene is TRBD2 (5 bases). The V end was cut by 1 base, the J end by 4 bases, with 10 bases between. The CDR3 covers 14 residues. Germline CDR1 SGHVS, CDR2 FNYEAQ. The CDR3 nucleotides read TGTGCCAGCAGCTTAGTAGCTGGGAGAGAGACCCAGTACTTC. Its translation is CASSLVAGRETQYF.